These 16 T cell receptor beta chains were sequenced from one sample in a study of Ad26.COV2.S vaccination and SARS-CoV-2 variants. Treatment noted: roughly 18 received Ad26.COV2.S at low or high dose, single or two shots; about 5 received placebo; per-sample allocation not given. Samples came from day 63 after the first vaccine or placebo injection. Profiled with immunoSEQ multiplex PCR; TCRdb holds only in-frame clones, not every one. The table shows some 520,000 clones, with approximately 90% occurring only once. Specimen: peripheral blood, collected in a trial of Ad26.COV2.S vaccine versus placebo. All receptors come from a person between 18 and 65 years old who received the Ad26.COV2.S COVID-19 vaccine or a placebo.

The chain joins TRBV6-5 to TRBJ2-2; weak D call: TRBD2 (6 bases). The CDR3 has 13 amino acids. Trimming removed 11 bases at V and 1 base at J, with 11 bases between. Germline CDR1 reads MNHEY; CDR2 reads SVGAGI. CDR3 region: CAGGTLNTGELFF. The CDR3 DNA reads as TGTGCCGGCGGGACCCTGAACACCGGGGAGCTGTTTTTT.

This chain uses TRBV28 with TRBJ1-6, with D possibly TRBD1 on 5 matching bases. From germline, CDR1 is MDHEN and CDR2 SYDVKM. V was shortened by 4 bases and J by 6 bases, with 10 bases between the two germline ends. This CDR3 has 14 amino acids. This CDR3 is CASSYMRGNSPLHF. The CDR3 coding sequence is TGTGCCAGCAGTTATATGAGGGGTAATTCACCCCTCCACTTT.

V gene TRBV10-3 combines with J gene TRBJ1-5, with D maybe TRBD1 (6 bases). CDR1 is ENHRY and CDR2 is SYGVKD in the germline V gene. This CDR3 is built from 17 residues. V was trimmed by 5 bases and J by 4 bases, leaving 21 bases between them. The CDR3: CAISSTYRDTTNQPQHF. CDR3 nucleotide sequence: TGTGCCATCAGTTCAACTTACCGGGACACCACGAATCAGCCCCAGCATTTT.

The chain carries TRBV5-4 and TRBJ1-3; the D gene is possibly TRBD1 (6 bases). The germline gives CDR1 SGHNT, CDR2 YYREEE (reference sequence). This CDR3 comprises 16 residues. Trimming took off 0 bases at V and 4 bases at J, with 14 bases between the two ends. The CDR3 loop reads CASSLASRTAGNTIYF. The DNA for the CDR3 is TGTGCCAGCAGCTTGGCAAGCCGGACAGCAGGAAACACCATATATTTT.

The rearrangement links TRBV3-1 (or the pseudogene TRBV3-2) to TRBJ2-5; the match to TRBD1 covers 10 bases. CDR3 length: 16 residues. Per the germline V gene, CDR1 is LGHDT and CDR2 is YNNKEL (reference sequence). Germline trimming cut 1 base from V and 3 bases from J; bases unmatched to any gene: 5. The DNA for the CDR3 is TGTGCCAGCAGCCAAGGCCCTGGGACAGGGGAAGAGACCCAGTACTTC. Residues: CASSQGPGTGEETQYF.

The genes are TRBV28 and TRBJ2-1; D gene uncertain. CDR1 is MDHEN, CDR2 SYDVKM, per germline. V dropped 3 bases and J dropped 6 bases, with 0 bases sitting between them. The CDR3 contains 10 residues. CDR3 bases: TGTGCCAGCAGTTTCAATGAGCAGTTCTTC. It yields the protein CASSFNEQFF. Variable domain in full (rest from reference TRBV28 and TRBJ2-1): DVKVTQSSRYLVKRTGEKVFLECVQDMDHENMFWYRQDPGLGLRLIYFSYDVKMKEKGDIPEGYSVSREKKERFSLILESASTNQTSMYLCASSFNEQFFGPGTRLTVL.

The gene calls are TRBV24-1 and TRBJ2-5, with D tentatively TRBD1 (6 bases). CDR3 size: 15 residues. Deletions cut 4 bases from V and 2 bases from J, with 13 bases between. Germline-derived CDR1 and CDR2 are KGHDR and SFDVKD. This CDR3 is CATSDNRVGQETQYF. CDR3 sequence (DNA): TGTGCCACCAGTGACAACAGGGTGGGGCAAGAGACCCAGTACTTC.

This clone was seen only once. The chain couples TRBV10-3 to TRBJ1-1; tentatively, D is TRBD1 (6 bases). The germline V gene encodes CDR1 ENHRY and CDR2 SYGVKD. Trimming pared 3 bases from V and 5 bases from J, leaving 13 bases between. The CDR3 runs to 14 residues. CDR3 DNA sequence: TGTGCCATCAGTGATGAGGGGGATTTGACTGAAGCTTTCTTT. As protein: CAISDEGDLTEAFF.

The V call is TRBV11-2, the J call TRBJ2-5; 7 bases match TRBD1. After removal of 5 bases from V and 2 bases from J, the junction contained 5 bases not matched to a gene. CDR1 and CDR2 (germline): SGHAT, FQNNGV. This CDR3 is built from 14 residues. The CDR3 DNA reads TGTGCCAGCAGCAGAAGGGACAGTCAAGAGACCCAGTACTTC. Amino acid sequence: CASSRRDSQETQYF.

The J gene is TRBJ1-2, the V gene TRBV5-1; the D is unclear. This CDR3 comprises 12 residues. Germline CDR1 reads SGHRS; CDR2 reads YFSETQ. Trimming stripped 0 bases from V and 8 bases from J, with 8 bases between. Here the CDR3 DNA reads TGCGCCAGCAGCTTGGGTGCAGTAGGCTACACCTTC. Its translation: CASSLGAVGYTF.

The gene calls are TRBV9 and TRBJ2-3, with D maybe TRBD2 (9 bases). The germline V gene has CDR1 SGDLS and CDR2 YYNGEE. V was shortened by 3 bases and J by 2 bases, with 22 bases between the two germline ends. The CDR3 sequence is 18 residues long. The CDR3 reads CASSGQGKGLAITDTQYF. CDR3 in DNA: TGTGCCAGCAGCGGACAGGGGAAGGGACTAGCCATCACAGATACGCAGTATTTT.

The J gene is TRBJ1-3, the V gene TRBV7-2; no firm D call. The V gene lost 0 bases and the J gene lost 3 bases, with 9 bases spanning the gap. CDR1 and CDR2 from the germline V gene are SGHTA and FQGNSA. This CDR3 has 15 amino acids. CDR3 in amino acids: CASSLAPILGNTIYF. For the CDR3, the DNA is TGTGCCAGCAGCTTAGCACCCATCCTTGGAAACACCATATATTTT.

V and J are TRBV2 and TRBJ2-3, with 13 bases lining up with TRBD2. The trim removed 0 bases at V and 10 bases at J, leaving 16 bases unmatched. This CDR3 contains 19 residues. Germline loops: CDR1 SNHLY, CDR2 FYNNEI. CDR3 DNA: TGTGCCAGCAGTGAAGCCCCGTCCTGGACTAGCGGGAGAGGGGCGCCGCAGTATTTT. Amino acids: CASSEAPSWTSGRGAPQYF.

The chain has TRBV29-1 and TRBJ2-7; D uncertain. Germline V gene lookup returns CDR1 SQVTM and CDR2 ANQGSEA. The CDR3 is 12 residues long. Deletions cut 5 bases from V and 6 bases from J, with 14 bases between. The CDR3 nucleotides are TGCAGCGTTTTTTCGGCGTTCGGCGAGCAGTACTTC. This sequence encodes CSVFSAFGEQYF.

For this clone: A much larger clone lies one base from this, so it may be a read error. At the DNA level, this CDR3 is encoded by other sequences in the same sample as well. The chain combines TRBV7-8 with TRBJ2-5; D not resolved. The CDR3 extends over 11 amino acids. Trimming cost V 5 bases and J 1 base, with 2 bases left between them. CDR1 and CDR2 (germline): SGHVS, FQNEAQ. CDR3 sequence reads: CASSLQETQYF. The DNA of the CDR3 is TGTGCCAGCAGCCTCCAAGAGACCCAGTACTTC.

This rearrangement joins TRBV6-2 or TRBV6-3 to TRBJ1-2; TRBD1 aligns across 9 bases. In germline, CDR1 is MNHEY, CDR2 SVGEGT. J gave up 6 bases and V 2 bases, and 1 base lay outside the gene matches. The CDR3 is made up of 13 amino acids. CDR3: CASSYRTGDGYTF. DNA for the CDR3: TGTGCCAGCAGTTACAGGACAGGGGATGGCTACACCTTC.